This paragraph reports one T cell receptor (beta chain). The sample belongs to a study of blood T cell repertoires in COVID-19. Overall study: Sites in the United States, Italy and Spain provided acute and convalescent COVID-19 samples.

Seattle patients were enrolled while actively infected and followed longitudinally. Profiled with immunoSEQ multiplex PCR; TCRdb holds only in-frame clones, not every one. The sample lists about 390,000 clones; 70% to 90% were seen once. This TCR derives from an older woman with COVID-19, enrolled during active disease. Material: peripheral blood.

CDR3 sequence (DNA): TGTGCCGGCCGGGACAGGGTCTATGGCTACACCTTC. Translating it yields CAGRDRVYGYTF. This chain links TRBV30 with TRBJ1-2, with 9 bases identical to TRBD1. V was pared by 8 bases and J by 4 bases, with 5 bases of the junction left unmatched. Germline-derived CDR1 and CDR2 are GTSNPN and SVGIG (reference sequence). This CDR3 region has 12 residues.